This is a list of T cell receptor beta chains from one sample in a study of CD39 and CD103 CD8 tumor-infiltrating T cells. The protocol was immunoSEQ multiplex PCR, while the TCRdb copy is restricted to in-frame clones and leaves out a portion. The profile covers roughly 800 clones, with more than 70% appearing a single time and roughly 14% taken by the ten largest. Sequenced material: CD39- CD103+ CD8+ T cells sorted from the tumor. All receptors come from a human donor with head and neck squamous cell carcinoma. Both conserved end residues are trimmed from each CDR3. A D gene is named only where the DNA matches it firmly.

CDR3aa	d_gene	v_gene	j_gene
SVGAANTEAF	.	TRBV29-1	TRBJ1-1
SVCAILAYSRANVLT	.	TRBV29-1	TRBJ2-6
ASVGEGEQY	.	TRBV4-1	TRBJ2-7
ASGTGVNYEQY	TRBD1	TRBV27	TRBJ2-7
ASSLGTGPGSPLH	TRBD1	TRBV7-6	TRBJ1-6
ASSLWTSGGAGEQF	TRBD2	TRBV5-8	TRBJ2-1
ASSLDSSGLVGTEAF	.	TRBV7-2	TRBJ1-1
ASSIRQGTLQETQY	TRBD1	TRBV7-8	TRBJ2-5
ASSQSWDRDNSPLH	TRBD1	TRBV4-2	TRBJ1-6
ASSPTLAGYDTQY	TRBD2	TRBV9	TRBJ2-3
ASRKDRGSDQPQH	TRBD1	TRBV7-8	TRBJ1-5
ASSQSTEEQY	.	TRBV6-9	TRBJ2-7
SVVLGSGGGPYRANNEQF	TRBD2	TRBV29-1	TRBJ2-1
ASSEPTGFELF	TRBD1	TRBV9	TRBJ2-2
ASSPPGGPNTGELF	.	TRBV18	TRBJ2-2
ASSLAQVIHEQY	.	TRBV11-2	.
ASSGTDSGNTIY	.	TRBV6-1	TRBJ1-3
ASSSYGLAGVEQF	TRBD2	TRBV7-9	TRBJ2-1
ASSSTQGYEQY	.	TRBV4-1	.
ASRRILSGNTIY	.	TRBV28	TRBJ1-3
ASSQVGASGSRGEQF	.	TRBV14	TRBJ2-1
SVQGSDRGNTDTQY	.	TRBV29-1	TRBJ2-3